The present T cell receptor beta chain was sequenced within a study of cytomegalovirus exposure and HLA in healthy donors. TCRdb keeps only in-frame clones here, not all; method: immunoSEQ multiplex PCR. The sample has around 110,000 clones; 88% are singletons. Whole-study findings and limits: According to a subsequent analysis, TCR clusters from the first cohort were inclined to appear together in the 130 or so validation repertoires. The study listed some 160 cytomegalovirus-associated TCR beta chains.

Germline assignment: CDR1 KGHSH and CDR2 LQKENI. Between the trimmed V and J ends, which lost 3 bases and 2 bases, there was a span of 4 bases. CDR3 size: 13 residues. As regards this clone: The antigen is undetermined.

The genes are TRBV18 and TRBJ1-4; D is undetermined. This receptor was identified in a woman aged 18-30 years in good health and CMV-seropositive. The sequencing sample was made of PBMCs. CDR3 bases: TGTGCCAGCTCACCCGGGACTAATGAAAAACTGTTTTTT. Protein sequence: CASSPGTNEKLFF.